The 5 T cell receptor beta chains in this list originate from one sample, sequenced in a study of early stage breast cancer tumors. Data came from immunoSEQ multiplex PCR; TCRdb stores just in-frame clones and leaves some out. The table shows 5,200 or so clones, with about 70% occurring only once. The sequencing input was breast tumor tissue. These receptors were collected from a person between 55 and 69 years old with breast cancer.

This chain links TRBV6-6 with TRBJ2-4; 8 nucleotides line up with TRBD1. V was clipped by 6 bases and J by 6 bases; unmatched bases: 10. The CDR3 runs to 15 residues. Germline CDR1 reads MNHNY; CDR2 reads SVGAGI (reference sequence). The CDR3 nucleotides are TGTGCCAGCAGCCCACCCCCCGACAGGGGAAACATTCAGTACTTC. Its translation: CASSPPPDRGNIQYF.

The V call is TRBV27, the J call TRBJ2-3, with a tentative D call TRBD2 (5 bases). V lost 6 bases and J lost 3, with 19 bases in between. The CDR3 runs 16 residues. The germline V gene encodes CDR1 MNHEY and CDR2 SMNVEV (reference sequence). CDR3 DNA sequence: TGTGCCAGCAGCTACCTCCCGGGGATGGTGACAGATACGCAGTATTTT. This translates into CASSYLPGMVTDTQYF.

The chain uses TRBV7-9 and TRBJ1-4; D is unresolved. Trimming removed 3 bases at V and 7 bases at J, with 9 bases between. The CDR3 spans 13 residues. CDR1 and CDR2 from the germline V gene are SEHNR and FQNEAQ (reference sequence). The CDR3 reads CASSLGMSEKLFF. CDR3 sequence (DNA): TGTGCCAGCAGCTTGGGTATGAGTGAAAAACTGTTTTTT.

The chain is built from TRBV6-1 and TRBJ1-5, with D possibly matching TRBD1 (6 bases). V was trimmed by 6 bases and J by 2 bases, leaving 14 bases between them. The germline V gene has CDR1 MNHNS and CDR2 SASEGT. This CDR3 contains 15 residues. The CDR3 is CASRTGYWGNQPQHF. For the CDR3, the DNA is TGTGCCAGCAGAACAGGGTACTGGGGCAATCAGCCCCAGCATTTT.

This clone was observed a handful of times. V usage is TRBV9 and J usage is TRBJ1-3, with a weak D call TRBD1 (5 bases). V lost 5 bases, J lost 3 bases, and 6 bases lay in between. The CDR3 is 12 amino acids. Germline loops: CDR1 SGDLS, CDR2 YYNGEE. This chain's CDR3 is CASRGVGNTIYF. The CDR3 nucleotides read TGTGCCAGCAGAGGGGTTGGAAACACCATATATTTT.